Listed below are T cell receptor beta chains from one sample, sequenced in a study of vaccination effects on CD4 cells after COVID-19. What these receptors recognize is not known. Here immunoSEQ multiplex PCR was the method, and the copy in TCRdb shows in-frame clones only, minus some. The sample shows over 35,000 clones, 76% of them seen only once. The sample consisted of CD4+ T cells from PBMCs cultured without peptide, taken after COVID-19 vaccination. These receptors were obtained from a human donor who had a prior SARS-CoV-2 infection. Each CDR3 is given with its conserved first and last residue. A D gene is named only where the DNA matches it firmly. The listing skips clone size in some rows; elsewhere it reads once, few, many or a size class.

V: TRBV2
J: TRBJ1-1
D: TRBD1
size: NA
DNA: TGTGCCAGCAGTGTCAAGGGGGCGGTTACTGAAGCTTTCTTT
CDR3: CASSVKGAVTEAFF

V: TRBV2
J: TRBJ1-1
D: TRBD1
size: NA
DNA: TGTGCCAGCAACAGGGGGCTGAACACTGAAGCTTTCTTT
CDR3: CASNRGLNTEAFF

V: TRBV7-9
J: TRBJ2-5
D: NA
size: NA
DNA: TGTGCCAGCAGCTTAGATGGCAGGGGCCTGGAGACCCAGTACTTC
CDR3: CASSLDGRGLETQYF

V: TRBV19
J: TRBJ1-2
D: TRBD1
size: NA
DNA: TGTGCCAGTAATGAGGACAGGGACCGGGGCTACACCTTC
CDR3: CASNEDRDRGYTF

V: TRBV2
J: TRBJ1-1
D: NA
size: NA
DNA: TGTGCCAGCACTAAACAGGGTCGAATCCCTGAAGCTTTCTTT
CDR3: CASTKQGRIPEAFF

V: TRBV12-3/TRBV12-4
J: TRBJ2-7
D: NA
size: NA
DNA: TGTGCCAGCAGTCATGGGACCGGGGAGGAGCAGTACTTC
CDR3: CASSHGTGEEQYF

V: TRBV20-1
J: TRBJ1-2
D: NA
size: NA
DNA: TGCAGTGCTTCAGCGGACTATGGCTACACCTTC
CDR3: CSASADYGYTF

V: TRBV7-9
J: TRBJ2-1
D: TRBD2
size: few
DNA: TGTGCCAGCACACCCTGGGGTAGCGGGGGAAACAATGAGCAGTTCTTC
CDR3: CASTPWGSGGNNEQFF

V: TRBV6-6
J: TRBJ2-5
D: NA
size: NA
DNA: TGTGCCAGCAGTTATCGGGCTGAAGAGACCCAGTACTTC
CDR3: CASSYRAEETQYF

V: TRBV5-6
J: TRBJ2-1
D: NA
size: many
DNA: TGTGCCAGCAGCTTGGACACCTACAATGAGCAGTTCTTC
CDR3: CASSLDTYNEQFF

V: TRBV5-6
J: TRBJ2-1
D: TRBD2
size: NA
DNA: TGTGCCAGCAGCCCCGGACTAGTTCATGAGCAGTTCTTC
CDR3: CASSPGLVHEQFF

V: TRBV5-1
J: TRBJ1-1
D: NA
size: NA
DNA: TGCGCCAGCAGCATCCGGGCCTACACTGAAGCTTTCTTT
CDR3: CASSIRAYTEAFF

V: TRBV7-2
J: TRBJ2-3
D: NA
size: once
DNA: TGTGCCAGCAGCTTCGGACCGGCCTTCACAGATACGCAGTATTTT
CDR3: CASSFGPAFTDTQYF

V: TRBV4-2
J: TRBJ2-5
D: TRBD2
size: NA
DNA: TGTGCCAGCAGCCAAGATCCTAGCGGGGGGGCGGGAGGAGAGACCCAGTACTTC
CDR3: CASSQDPSGGAGGETQYF